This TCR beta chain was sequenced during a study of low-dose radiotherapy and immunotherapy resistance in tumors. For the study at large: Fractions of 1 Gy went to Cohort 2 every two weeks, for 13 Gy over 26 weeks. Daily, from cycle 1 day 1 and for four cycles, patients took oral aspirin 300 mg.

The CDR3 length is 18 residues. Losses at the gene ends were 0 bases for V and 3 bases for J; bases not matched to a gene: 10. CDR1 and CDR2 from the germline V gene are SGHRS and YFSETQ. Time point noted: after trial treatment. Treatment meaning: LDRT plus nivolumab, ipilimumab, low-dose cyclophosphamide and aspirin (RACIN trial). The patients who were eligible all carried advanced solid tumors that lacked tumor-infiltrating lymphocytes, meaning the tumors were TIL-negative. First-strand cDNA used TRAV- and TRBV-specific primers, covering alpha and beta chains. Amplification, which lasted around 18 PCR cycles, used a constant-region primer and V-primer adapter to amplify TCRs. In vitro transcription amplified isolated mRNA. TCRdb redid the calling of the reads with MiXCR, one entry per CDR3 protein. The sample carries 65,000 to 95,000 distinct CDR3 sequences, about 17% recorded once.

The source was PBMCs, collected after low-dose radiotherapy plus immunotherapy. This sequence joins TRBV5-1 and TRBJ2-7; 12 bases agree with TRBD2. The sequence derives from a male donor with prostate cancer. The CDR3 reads CASSLGLAGVFKDYEQYF. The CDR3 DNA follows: TGCGCCAGCAGCTTGGGACTAGCGGGAGTGTTCAAGGACTACGAGCAGTACTTC.